The 8 T cell receptor beta chains in this list originate from one sample, sequenced in a study of blood T cell repertoires in COVID-19. TCRdb's copy holds only in-frame clones and misses some; the assay was immunoSEQ multiplex PCR. The sample holds around 300,000 clones, over 80% seen once. Sequencing was done on a sample of PBMCs or T cells enriched from blood (not recorded which). The receptors here all came from a young man who had recovered from COVID-19.

The V call is TRBV4-1, the J call TRBJ1-3, with D unclear. CDR1 and CDR2 (germline): MGHRA, YSYEKL. Trimming left V 2 bases short and J 0 bases short, with 14 bases between. The CDR3 contains 17 residues. The CDR3 reads CASSQPLGPSSGNTIYF. DNA of the CDR3: TGCGCCAGCAGCCAACCCCTTGGCCCCAGCTCTGGAAACACCATATATTTT.

The genes are TRBV29-1 and TRBJ1-2, with 11 positions matching TRBD1. Germline lookup yields CDR1 SQVTM and CDR2 ANQGSEA. CDR3 length: 13 residues. V shed 6 bases, J shed 3 bases, and the junction held 3 bases outside the gene matches. The CDR3 sequence is CSVGGQGDYGYTF. CDR3 coding DNA: TGCAGCGTGGGGGGACAGGGGGACTATGGCTACACCTTC.

This clone was seen a few times. The chain is built from TRBV6-4 and TRBJ1-5; tentative D call: TRBD1 (5 bases). CDR1 and CDR2 (germline): MRHNA, SNTAGT. This CDR3 is 13 amino acids long. Trimming left V 4 bases short and J 3 bases short, with 7 bases between. The CDR3 nucleotides read TGTGCCAGCAGTGTACAGGTCAATCAGCCCCAGCATTTT. This codes for CASSVQVNQPQHF.

V is TRBV7-3 and J is TRBJ1-1; D gene unclear. V lost 5 bases to trimming and J lost 4 bases, with 17 bases between them. The CDR3 extends over 15 amino acids. Per germline, CDR1 SGHTA and CDR2 FQGTGA. CDR3 DNA sequence: TGTGCCAGCAGCCGCCGGGAGTCTAAGGGCACTGAAGCTTTCTTT. As protein: CASSRRESKGTEAFF.

This clone is a singleton in its sample. The J gene is TRBJ2-5, the V gene TRBV5-1, with 11 bases identical to TRBD2. Per the germline V gene, CDR1 is SGHRS and CDR2 is YFSETQ. The CDR3 is 15 amino acids. V was pared by 4 bases and J by 2 bases, with 4 bases of the junction left unmatched. The DNA of the CDR3 is TGCGCCAGCAGCGAGGGGACTAGCGGACAAGAGACCCAGTACTTC. Amino acids: CASSEGTSGQETQYF.

The chain employs TRBV18 and TRBJ1-1; TRBD1 is a possible D gene (6 bases). The germline CDR1 and CDR2 sequences are KGHSH and LQKENI. This CDR3 is 15 amino acids long. V was cut by 3 bases and J by 3 bases, with 14 bases left in between. The CDR3 DNA reads TGTGCCAGCTCACCCCAAACTAACAGGGACACTGAAGCTTTCTTT. This sequence encodes CASSPQTNRDTEAFF. Looking up the rest from reference TRBV18 and TRBJ1-1 gives the full variable domain: NAGVMQNPRHLVRRRGQEARLRCSPMKGHSHVYWYRQLPEEGLKFMVYLQKENIIDESGMPKERFSAEFPKEGPSILRIQQVVRGDSAAYFCASSPQTNRDTEAFFGQGTRLTVV.

The chain links TRBV6-1 to TRBJ2-1, with 10 bases fitting TRBD2. Germline loops: CDR1 MNHNS, CDR2 SASEGT. The CDR3 runs 15 residues. V lost 2 bases, J lost 2 bases, and 0 bases stayed unmatched. In DNA, the CDR3 is TGTGCCAGCAGTGAAAGCGGGGGGGCCTACAATGAGCAGTTCTTC. It is translated as CASSESGGAYNEQFF.

The chain joins TRBV2 to TRBJ2-7; D is possibly TRBD1 (6 bases). V was pared by 1 base and J by 4 bases, with 14 bases between. Germline V gives CDR1 SNHLY, CDR2 FYNNEI. This CDR3 comprises 15 residues. The CDR3 region has the DNA TGTGCCAGCAGTGAAGTCGAGGGGGTCCTTTACGAGCAGTACTTC. Encoded protein: CASSEVEGVLYEQYF.